The 20 T cell receptor beta chains listed next were all sequenced from one sample in a study of beta chain features in type 1 diabetes. What was sequenced were expressed TCRB transcripts, since all of the isolated RNA had been reverse transcribed. Produced via immunoSEQ multiplex PCR; TCRdb's table is partial and in-frame only. Of a few hundred thousand clones detected, about 14% appear once; the ten largest clones hold around 0.02%. Sequenced: naive CD4+ T cells from blood. Receptor source: a woman under 30 in good health.

The rearrangement joins TRBV25-1 to TRBJ1-2, with 7 bases aligning to TRBD1. The CDR3 consists of 15 residues. CDR1 MGHDK and CDR2 SYGVNS come from the germline V gene. V lost 3 bases and J lost 6; bases outside the gene matches: 10. Here the CDR3 DNA reads TGTGCCAGCAGTGAGCTCGGACAGGCAGGAGATGGCTACACCTTC. Its protein is CASSELGQAGDGYTF.

This clone was counted once. V gene TRBV25-1 combines with J gene TRBJ2-3; D unclear. Germline V gives CDR1 MGHDK, CDR2 SYGVNS. This CDR3 contains 11 residues. Trimming cost V 2 bases and J 9 bases, with 6 bases left between them. CDR3 residues: CASSETLTQYF. The CDR3 DNA reads TGTGCCAGCAGTGAAACATTGACGCAGTATTTT.

This clone was seen a handful of times. V and J are TRBV28 and TRBJ2-6; 10 bases line up with TRBD1. This CDR3 region has 16 residues. Germline assignment: CDR1 MDHEN and CDR2 SYDVKM. Losses at the gene ends were 6 bases for V and 3 bases for J; bases not matched to a gene: 5. Here the CDR3 reads CASRSTGGFGANVLTF. In DNA, the CDR3 is TGTGCCAGCAGGTCGACAGGGGGCTTTGGGGCCAACGTCCTGACTTTC.

Turning to this clone: Other DNA sequences in this specimen translate into the identical CDR3. The chain joins TRBV29-1 to TRBJ2-5, with TRBD2 matching over 8 bases. The CDR3 has 13 residues. With 6 bases clipped from V and 1 base from J, the junction kept 4 bases outside the gene matches. Per germline, CDR1 SQVTM and CDR2 ANQGSEA. The CDR3 sequence is CSVATSAQETQYF. The DNA for the CDR3 is TGCAGCGTGGCGACTAGCGCCCAAGAGACCCAGTACTTC. Together with reference TRBV29-1 and TRBJ2-5, the CDR3 gives the full variable domain: SAVISQKPSRDICQRGTSLTIQCQVDSQVTMMFWYRQQPGQSLTLIATANQGSEATYESGFVIDKFPISRPNLTFSTLTVSNMSPEDSSIYLCSVATSAQETQYFGPGTRLLVL.

This clone was observed a few times. The rearrangement joins TRBV15 to TRBJ1-1, with 7 positions matching TRBD1. Losses at the gene ends were 2 bases for V and 5 bases for J; bases not matched to a gene: 5. Looked up from germline, CDR1 is LNHNV and CDR2 is YYDKDF (reference sequence). The length of the CDR3 is 14 residues. The CDR3 loop is CATSRTGVQTEAFF. In DNA, the CDR3 is TGTGCCACCAGCAGAACAGGGGTTCAGACTGAAGCTTTCTTT.

In this sample, this clone turned up a few times. The chain recombines TRBV5-6 with TRBJ2-6, with TRBD2 matching 8 bases. V was clipped by 5 bases and J by 1 base; unmatched bases: 5. The CDR3 covers 16 residues. Germline V CDR1 and CDR2: SGHDT, YYEEEE. The DNA of the CDR3 is TGTGCCAGCAGGCCACGCGGGAGGTCTGGGGCCAACGTCCTGACTTTC. It encodes CASRPRGRSGANVLTF.

In this sample, this clone turned up a few times. The chain employs TRBV6-1 and TRBJ2-5; 7 positions agree with TRBD2. J gave up 1 base and V 5 bases, and 4 bases lay outside the gene matches. CDR1 MNHNS and CDR2 SASEGT come from the germline V gene. The CDR3 loop spans 14 amino acids. The CDR3 is CASSPGRPQETQYF. The CDR3 DNA sequence: TGTGCCAGCAGTCCCGGGAGGCCCCAAGAGACCCAGTACTTC.

This clone was observed a few times. At the DNA level, this CDR3 is encoded by other sequences in the same sample as well. The chain couples TRBV30 to TRBJ1-2, with 9 positions matching TRBD1. There are 11 residues in the CDR3. In germline, CDR1 is GTSNPN, CDR2 SVGIG (reference sequence). The V segment lost 5 bases and the J segment 8 bases; nucleotides outside the gene matches: 3. The CDR3 loop is CAWGTGYGYTF. In DNA form, the CDR3 reads TGTGCCTGGGGGACAGGGTACGGCTACACCTTC. The full variable domain, rest sourced from reference TRBV30 and TRBJ1-2, is SQTIHQWPATLVQPVGSPLSLECTVEGTSNPNLYWYRQAAGRGLQLLFYSVGIGQISSEVPQNLSASRPQDRQFILSSKKLLLSDSGFYLCAWGTGYGYTFGSGTRLTVV.

This chain uses TRBV29-1 with TRBJ2-7, with 7 bases lining up with TRBD1. V dropped 6 bases and J dropped 5; count of bases not matched to a gene: 7. From germline, CDR1 is SQVTM and CDR2 ANQGSEA. The CDR3 spans 12 residues. CDR3 region: CSVNRQGHEQYF. The CDR3 DNA reads as TGCAGCGTGAATAGACAGGGCCACGAGCAGTACTTC.

V usage is TRBV7-8 and J usage is TRBJ2-6; maybe TRBD1 (5 bases). The germline V gene has CDR1 SGHVS and CDR2 FQNEAQ. The CDR3 totals 17 residues. V shed 5 bases and J shed 0 bases, with 14 bases lying between them. The CDR3 DNA follows: TGTGCCAGCAGCCCTACCAGGGTCCGCTCTGGGGCCAACGTCCTGACTTTC. Translating gives CASSPTRVRSGANVLTF.

The chain recombines TRBV18 with TRBJ2-1; 8 bases are a match to TRBD1. V shed 2 bases, J shed 11 bases, and the junction held 11 bases outside the gene matches. Germline V CDR1 and CDR2: KGHSH, LQKENI. The CDR3 totals 15 residues. The CDR3 region has the DNA TGTGCCAGCTCACCAAGTCGACAGGGGAACCCAAAGCAGTTCTTC. Protein sequence: CASSPSRQGNPKQFF.

V is TRBV4-2 and J is TRBJ2-2; 7 nucleotides align to TRBD2. The CDR3 loop spans 17 amino acids. Trimming cost V 1 base and J 6 bases; bases outside gene matches: 11. Germline V lookup: CDR1 LGHNA, CDR2 YNFKEQ. The CDR3 loop reads CASSQGTAGEGAGELFF. As DNA, the CDR3 is TGTGCCAGCAGCCAAGGGACGGCGGGAGAAGGGGCCGGGGAGCTGTTTTTT.

The sample holds a few counts of this clone. J is TRBJ2-2 and V is TRBV28; D is uncertain. The V end lost 6 bases, the J end lost 5 bases, and 10 bases lay between the germline ends. There are 13 residues in the CDR3. CDR1 is MDHEN and CDR2 is SYDVKM in the germline V gene. CDR3 residues: CASSPPVTGELFF. CDR3 DNA sequence: TGTGCCAGCAGCCCCCCTGTAACCGGGGAGCTGTTTTTT. Drawing the rest from reference TRBV28 and TRBJ2-2, the complete variable domain is DVKVTQSSRYLVKRTGEKVFLECVQDMDHENMFWYRQDPGLGLRLIYFSYDVKMKEKGDIPEGYSVSREKKERFSLILESASTNQTSMYLCASSPPVTGELFFGEGSRLTVL.

The chain recombines TRBV30 with TRBJ2-4; TRBD2 is a possible D gene (6 bases). The CDR3 sequence is 16 residues long. V dropped 0 bases and J dropped 0 bases, with 12 bases sitting between them. Germline loops: CDR1 GTSNPN, CDR2 SVGIG (reference sequence). CDR3 sequence: CAWSVRGRIAKNIQYF. The CDR3 DNA reads TGTGCCTGGAGTGTACGGGGGAGAATAGCCAAAAACATTCAGTACTTC.

This clone was detected only a few times. The V and J genes are TRBV30 and TRBJ2-7, with 12 bases matching TRBD2. CDR3 length equals 16 residues. V lost 4 bases, J lost 0 bases, and 7 bases stayed unmatched. Per the germline V gene, CDR1 is GTSNPN and CDR2 is SVGIG (reference sequence). The CDR3 DNA sequence: TGTGCCTGGAAAGCCGGACTAGCGGGGACCTCCTACGAGCAGTACTTC. It encodes CAWKAGLAGTSYEQYF.

This clone was detected a few times. This sequence joins TRBV18 and TRBJ2-1, with TRBD2 identical over 10 bases. Germline V gene data show CDR1 as KGHSH and CDR2 as LQKENI. V lost 4 bases and J lost 5; bases outside the gene matches: 8. The CDR3 extends over 16 amino acids. The chain's CDR3 is CASSRLTGTSDNEQFF. DNA of the CDR3: TGTGCCAGCTCACGTCTAACCGGGACTAGCGACAATGAGCAGTTCTTC.

This clone was observed a handful of times. CDR3 residues: CASSQNGQGGQETQYF. Written as DNA, the CDR3 is TGTGCCAGCAGCCAAAACGGACAGGGTGGACAAGAGACCCAGTACTTC. The V and J genes are TRBV7-3 and TRBJ2-5, with 8 nucleotides matching TRBD1. V lost 5 bases to trimming and J lost 2 bases; unmatched junction nucleotides: 10. The CDR3 is made up of 16 amino acids. CDR1 and CDR2 (germline): SGHTA, FQGTGA.

This clone was observed a handful of times. This sequence joins TRBV7-2 and TRBJ2-5; 13 nucleotides align to TRBD2. With 5 bases clipped from V and 0 bases from J, the junction kept 9 bases outside the gene matches. This CDR3 contains 18 residues. Germline-derived CDR1 and CDR2 are SGHTA and FQGNSA. In DNA, the CDR3 is TGTGCCAGCAGCAGGGGGACTAGCGGGAAAAGGAACCAAGAGACCCAGTACTTC. This codes for CASSRGTSGKRNQETQYF.

This clone occurred a few times. V gene TRBV5-1 combines with J gene TRBJ1-2; 9 bases are shared with TRBD1. Per the germline V gene, CDR1 is SGHRS and CDR2 is YFSETQ. There are 14 residues in the CDR3. The V and J ends lost 0 bases and 9 bases, in that order; junction bases with no gene match: 6. Here the CDR3 reads CASSLAPGQGRYTF. CDR3 coding DNA: TGCGCCAGCAGCTTGGCCCCGGGACAGGGACGCTACACCTTC.

In this sample, this clone turned up a few times. The rearrangement joins TRBV5-1 to TRBJ2-7, with 8 bases fitting TRBD1. With V trimmed by 4 bases and J by 2 bases, 5 bases remained unmatched. The CDR3 has 14 amino acids. Germline-derived CDR1 and CDR2 are SGHRS and YFSETQ. CDR3 sequence (DNA): TGCGCCAGCAGCCCAACGGACAGGGCCTACGAGCAGTACTTC. It yields the protein CASSPTDRAYEQYF. The entire variable domain, with the rest obtained from reference TRBV5-1 and TRBJ2-7, is as follows: KAGVTQTPRYLIKTRGQQVTLSCSPISGHRSVSWYQQTPGQGLQFLFEYFSETQRNKGNFPGRFSGRQFSNSRSEMNVSTLELGDSALYLCASSPTDRAYEQYFGPGTRLTVT.